This TCR beta chain derives from a study of CD8 T cells in Susac syndrome (dated by TCRdb to between 2018 and 2021). Looking at the study overall: The study used repertoire sequencing to test whether antigen drove CD8+ T cell activation and differentiation in Susac syndrome. The clonality of the CD8+ T cell repertoire was compared across about 12 healthy donors, some 14 Susac syndrome patients and 15 multiple sclerosis patients.

High-throughput TCR beta sequencing profiled peripheral blood CD8+ and CD4+ T cells from healthy donors, Susac syndrome patients and multiple sclerosis patients. Treatment-naive patients with stable or active relapsing-remitting disease fulfilling revised McDonald criteria were used as multiple sclerosis controls. Bulk CD8+ and CD4+ T cells were purified by magnetic negative isolation, whereas CD8+ TEMRA cells were enriched by FACS. Blood was drawn into EDTA tubes, processed within 24 hours, and PBMCs were isolated by density gradient centrifugation. PBMCs intended for TCR sequencing were cryopreserved in liquid nitrogen and were subsequently thawed in a 37 degrees C water bath. Purity of sorted or isolated CD4+, CD8+ and CD8+ TEMRA cells was at least 90%. RNA was extracted using the RNeasy kit, and about 0.45 to 1 microgram was reverse transcribed with random hexamers. TCR beta CDR3 regions were amplified with the immunoSEQ multiplex PCR assay covering 54 Vbeta and 13 Jbeta segments. PCR amplification bias was corrected using a synthetic template baseline for primer optimization and computational correction. As for the original processing: Reads were annotated to V, D and J genes according to IMGT and were analyzed with immunoSEQ Analyzer, with only productive sequences retained. To calculate clonality, Shannon entropy was normalized by log2 of the number of productive unique sequences and then subtracted from one. Public and private clones were assessed among the 100 most prevalent clones of each patient and control. Susac-specific clones were defined as absent from healthy and MS cohorts, 850 to 1,300 published viral clones and other ImmuneACCESS disease sequences. TCRdb reprocessed the public reads (quality trimming at Q25 with fastp, clone calling with MiXCR) and kept in-frame beta chains. CDR3 protein duplicates are merged, each entry listing the most common genes and DNA. Here the V and J calls rest on TCRdb's processing, not on the authors' analysis. The sample has fewer than 350,000 distinct CDR3 sequences on record, 89% of them singletons. Together, the top ten hold less than 0.2% of the sample.

CDR1 MNHEY and CDR2 SMNVEV were looked up in the germline V gene (reference sequence). Trimmed from V: 6 bases; trimmed from J: 6 bases; junction bases lacking a gene match: 1. Inclusive of the bounding cysteine and phenylalanine, the CDR3 is 12 residues long. Only CDR3 DNA remains: 36 bases, in frame from the first base. Turning to this clonotype: Its antigen is unknown. No base quality values were provided; no much bigger clone lies one nucleotide off.

Overall results and qualifications from the work: The number of individuals in the TCR sequencing and HLA analysis was recognized as being relatively small.

The sequence derives from a human donor with multiple sclerosis. The chain is made from TRBV27 and TRBJ1-5; 8 nucleotides in the junction match TRBD1. The sample was CD8+ T cells from PBMCs. The CDR3 reads CASRTGGQPQHF. The DNA sequence is as follows: TGTGCCAGCAGAACAGGGGGTCAGCCCCAGCATTTT.